Below, 20 T cell receptor beta chains from the same sample are listed, as sequenced in a study of cytomegalovirus exposure and HLA in healthy donors. The PCR had 60 Vbeta and 13 Jbeta primers. Data came from immunoSEQ multiplex PCR; TCRdb stores just in-frame clones and leaves some out. The sample contains approximately 130,000 clones, approximately 84% of which appear only once. What was sequenced was PBMCs. The source of these receptors is a boy aged 2 to 9 in good health and CMV-seronegative.

This clone was seen a few times. The chain is built from TRBV5-6 and TRBJ2-7; a weak D match, TRBD2 (5 bases). The CDR3 sequence is 16 residues long. Germline V gene data show CDR1 as SGHDT and CDR2 as YYEEEE. Trimming cost V 4 bases and J 0 bases, with 17 bases left between them. The CDR3 DNA is TGTGCCAGCAGCCCCCGTAGGTGGGAGAGCTCCTACGAGCAGTACGTC. It yields the protein CASSPRRWESSYEQYV.

V and J are TRBV5-5 and TRBJ1-2, with 8 bases aligning to TRBD1. The CDR3 runs 17 residues. The germline CDR1 and CDR2 sequences are SGHKS and YYEKEE (reference sequence). Trimming cost V 0 bases and J 3 bases; bases outside gene matches: 10. CDR3 residues: CASSLVAGGIFDYGYTF. As DNA, the CDR3 is TGTGCCAGCAGCTTGGTTGCAGGGGGCATCTTCGACTATGGCTACACCTTC.

This chain uses TRBV13 with TRBJ1-2, with 7 bases matching TRBD1. Looked up from germline, CDR1 is PRHDT and CDR2 is FYEKMQ (reference sequence). The V segment lost 2 bases and the J segment 7 bases; nucleotides outside the gene matches: 13. The CDR3 totals 16 residues. This CDR3 reads CASSLTGQENNFGYTF. CDR3 bases: TGTGCCAGCAGCTTAACCGGACAGGAGAATAATTTTGGCTACACCTTC. Full variable domain (outside the CDR3, taken from reference TRBV13 and TRBJ1-2): AAGVIQSPRHLIKEKRETATLKCYPIPRHDTVYWYQQGPGQDPQFLISFYEKMQSDKGSIPDRFSAQQFSDYHSELNMSSLELGDSALYFCASSLTGQENNFGYTFGSGTRLTVV.

The V gene is TRBV30, the J gene TRBJ1-4; D possibly corresponds to TRBD1 (6 bases). CDR3 length: 15 residues. The germline V and J ends were trimmed by 3 bases and 7 bases, with 18 bases remaining between them. CDR1 and CDR2 from the germline V gene are GTSNPN and SVGIG (reference sequence). The CDR3 sequence is CAWRGHDWAGEKLFF. DNA of the CDR3: TGTGCCTGGAGGGGACATGACTGGGCCGGTGAAAAACTGTTTTTT.

V and J are TRBV5-1 and TRBJ2-5; TRBD1 agrees at 9 bases. With V trimmed by 4 bases and J by 2 bases, 12 bases remained unmatched. This CDR3 region has 17 residues. CDR1 and CDR2 from the germline V gene are SGHRS and YFSETQ. CDR3 loop: CASSPFDRGDGQETQYF. CDR3 sequence (DNA): TGCGCCAGCAGCCCCTTCGACAGGGGGGACGGTCAAGAGACCCAGTACTTC.

The rearrangement uses TRBV7-8 and TRBJ2-2; a weak D match, TRBD2 (5 bases). The CDR3 is 13 residues long. Trimming cost V 1 base and J 6 bases, with 6 bases left between them. Germline assignment: CDR1 SGHVS and CDR2 FQNEAQ. CDR3: CASSLVGAGELFF. Here the CDR3 DNA reads TGTGCCAGCAGCTTAGTCGGGGCCGGGGAGCTGTTTTTT.

The chain joins TRBV5-5 to TRBJ1-2; D unclear. This CDR3 is built from 17 residues. Germline CDR1 is SGHKS and CDR2 is YYEKEE (reference sequence). V lost 1 base to trimming and J lost 5 bases, with 21 bases between them. CDR3 in amino acids: CASSLTLDNHPVYGYTF. DNA for the CDR3: TGTGCCAGCAGCTTGACCCTAGATAACCACCCAGTGTATGGCTACACCTTC.

The chain combines TRBV9 with TRBJ2-1, with TRBD2 identical over 15 bases. The CDR3 length is 17 residues. V lost 2 bases, J lost 3 bases, and 3 bases stayed unmatched. Germline assignment: CDR1 SGDLS and CDR2 YYNGEE. The CDR3 nucleotides are TGTGCCAGCAGCGTTGGGACTAGCGGGGGGTACTACAATGAGCAGTTCTTC. It specifies CASSVGTSGGYYNEQFF. The full variable domain, in which reference TRBV9 and TRBJ2-1 provide the parts outside the CDR3, is DSGVTQTPKHLITATGQRVTLRCSPRSGDLSVYWYQQSLDQGLQFLIQYYNGEERAKGNILERFSAQQFPDLHSELNLSSLELGDSALYFCASSVGTSGGYYNEQFFGPGTRLTVL.

This chain connects TRBV5-6 to TRBJ1-2; the D gene is possibly TRBD1 (6 bases). The CDR3 sequence is 14 residues long. Germline V CDR1 and CDR2: SGHDT, YYEEEE. The V end lost 2 bases, the J end lost 4 bases, and 12 bases lay between the germline ends. In DNA, the CDR3 is TGTGCCAGCAGCTTAGGGACATCTGCCTATGGCTACACCTTC. Amino acids: CASSLGTSAYGYTF.

This chain links TRBV29-1 with TRBJ2-2, with 8 bases fitting TRBD1. Trimming removed 5 bases from V and 6 bases from J; junction bases left unmatched: 8. CDR1 is SQVTM and CDR2 is ANQGSEA in the germline V gene. The CDR3 consists of 14 residues. The CDR3 DNA follows: TGCAGCGTTATCGGACAGGGACCCTCCGGGGAGCTGTTTTTT. Protein: CSVIGQGPSGELFF.

The V call is TRBV4-3, the J call TRBJ2-3, with 10 bases fitting TRBD2. CDR3 size: 16 residues. The germline V gene has CDR1 LGHNA and CDR2 YSLEER. V shed 3 bases and J 2 bases; nucleotides not matched to a gene: 5. The CDR3 spells CASSQSLAGFTDTQYF. CDR3 in DNA: TGCGCCAGCAGCCAGTCACTAGCGGGGTTCACAGATACGCAGTATTTT.

This chain joins TRBV19 and TRBJ1-1, with D uncertain. CDR1 is LNHDA and CDR2 is SQIVND in the germline V gene (reference sequence). Trimming removed 3 bases at V and 3 bases at J, with 14 bases between. The CDR3 runs to 15 residues. The CDR3 here is CASSIWREGYTEAFF. The DNA of the CDR3 is TGTGCCAGTAGTATTTGGAGGGAAGGGTACACTGAAGCTTTCTTT.

About this clone itself: The sample has other DNA sequences that encode this CDR3 too. The chain combines TRBV9 with TRBJ2-3, with D maybe TRBD2 (6 bases). The CDR3 runs to 14 residues. Germline-derived CDR1 and CDR2 are SGDLS and YYNGEE. The V end lost 4 bases, the J end lost 3 bases, and 12 bases lay between the germline ends. CDR3 region: CASSTGVRTDTQYF. CDR3 DNA: TGTGCCAGCAGCACGGGAGTTAGAACAGATACGCAGTATTTT.

This clone was observed a single time. V and J are TRBV6-5 and TRBJ2-2, with TRBD1 matching 9 bases. The length of the CDR3 is 15 residues. Trimming cost V 6 bases and J 3 bases; bases outside gene matches: 5. From germline, CDR1 is MNHEY and CDR2 SVGAGI. The chain's CDR3 is CASRDRGGHTGELFF. DNA for the CDR3: TGTGCCAGCAGGGACAGGGGAGGGCACACCGGGGAGCTGTTTTTT.

V and J are TRBV7-3 and TRBJ2-2, with 7 bases identical to TRBD2. V was pared by 8 bases and J by 0 bases, with 6 bases of the junction left unmatched. The germline V gene has CDR1 SGHTA and CDR2 FQGTGA. The CDR3 has 15 residues. The CDR3 here is CASSAGSSNTGELFF. CDR3 coding DNA: TGTGCCAGCTCAGCGGGGAGTTCGAACACCGGGGAGCTGTTTTTT.

The chain is built from TRBV4-1 and TRBJ1-2; D might be TRBD1 (6 bases). Germline CDR1 MGHRA, CDR2 YSYEKL. CDR3 length: 16 amino acids. V lost 1 base and J lost 7, with 19 bases in between. This chain's CDR3 is CASSQVPDFGGPGYTF. The CDR3 DNA reads as TGCGCCAGCAGCCAAGTTCCTGATTTCGGGGGGCCTGGCTACACCTTC.

This chain links TRBV7-6 with TRBJ1-2; D remains ambiguous. Trimming removed 3 bases at V and 7 bases at J, with 12 bases between. CDR1 is SGHVS and CDR2 is FNYEAQ in the germline V gene. CDR3 length: 13 residues. The CDR3 loop reads CASSFSEVGGYTF. The CDR3 DNA sequence: TGTGCCAGCAGCTTCTCGGAGGTGGGTGGCTACACCTTC.

V usage is TRBV6-1 and J usage is TRBJ2-6; D is perhaps TRBD2 (6 bases). This CDR3 has 15 amino acids. V shed 3 bases and J shed 0 bases, with 6 bases lying between them. Germline loops: CDR1 MNHNS, CDR2 SASEGT. The CDR3 nucleotides read TGTGCCAGCAGTGAGCGGGGCTCTGGGGCCAACGTCCTGACTTTC. This translates into CASSERGSGANVLTF.

The rearrangement joins TRBV11-3 to TRBJ2-7; TRBD1 agrees at 9 bases. V was pared by 3 bases and J by 7 bases, with 4 bases of the junction left unmatched. Germline V gene data show CDR1 as SGHNT and CDR2 as YENEEA. This CDR3 spans 13 amino acids. The CDR3 loop is CASSLGTGREQYF. As DNA, the CDR3 is TGTGCCAGCAGCTTGGGGACAGGGAGAGAGCAGTACTTC.

The chain is built from TRBV11-1 and TRBJ2-3, with 12 bases that match TRBD2. V lost 5 bases, J lost 0 bases, and 12 bases stayed unmatched. The CDR3 is 19 residues long. Germline V gene lookup returns CDR1 SGHAT and CDR2 FQDESV (reference sequence). The CDR3 coding sequence is TGTGCCAGCAGCCCCGGGAACGGAGGACTAGCGGGAAGCACAGATACGCAGTATTTT. Protein: CASSPGNGGLAGSTDTQYF.